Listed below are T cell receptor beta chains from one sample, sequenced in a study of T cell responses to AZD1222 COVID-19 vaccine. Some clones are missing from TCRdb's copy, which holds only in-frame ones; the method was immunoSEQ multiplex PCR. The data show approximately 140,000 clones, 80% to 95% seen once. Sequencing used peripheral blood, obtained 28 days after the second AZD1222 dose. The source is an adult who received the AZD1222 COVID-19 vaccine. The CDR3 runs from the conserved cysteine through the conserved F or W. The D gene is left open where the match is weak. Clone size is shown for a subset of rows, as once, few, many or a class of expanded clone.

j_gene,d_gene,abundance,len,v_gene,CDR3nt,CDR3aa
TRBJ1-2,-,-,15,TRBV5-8,TGTGCCAGCAGCTTGCAGGTGGAGACCCTTTATGGCTACACCTTC,CASSLQVETLYGYTF
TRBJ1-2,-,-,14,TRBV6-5,TGTGCCAGCAGCGCGGGACCACCCGTTCGTGGCTACACCTTC,CASSAGPPVRGYTF
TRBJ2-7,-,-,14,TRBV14,TGTGCCAGCAGCCGGCGGGAGAGGGGGTACGAGCAGTACTTC,CASSRRERGYEQYF
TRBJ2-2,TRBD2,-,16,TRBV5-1,TGCGCCAGCAGCTTCCGGGAGGGGGGGAACACCGGGGAGCTGTTTTTT,CASSFREGGNTGELFF
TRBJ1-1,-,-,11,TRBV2,TGTGCCAGCAGTGGGACAGCTGAAGCTTTCTTT,CASSGTAEAFF
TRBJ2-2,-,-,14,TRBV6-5,TGTGCCAGCAGGAGGGTCTCGAACACCGGGGAGCTGTTTTTT,CASRRVSNTGELFF
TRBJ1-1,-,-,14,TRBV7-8,TGTGCCAGCAGCTTAGTTAGGGGTGCGACTGAAGCTTTCTTT,CASSLVRGATEAFF
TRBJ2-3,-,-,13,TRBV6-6,TGTGCCAGCAGTCCCGGGACCACAGATACGCAGTATTTT,CASSPGTTDTQYF
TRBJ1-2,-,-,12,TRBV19,TGTGCCAGTAGCCAGGACGGCTATGGCTACACCTTC,CASSQDGYGYTF
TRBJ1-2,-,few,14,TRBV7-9,TGTGCCAGCAGCTTTGCGGAGGGTAGCTATGGCTACACCTTC,CASSFAEGSYGYTF
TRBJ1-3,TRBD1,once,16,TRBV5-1,TGCGCCAGCAGCTTGGCAGGACAGGGTGGAGGAAACACCATATATTTT,CASSLAGQGGGNTIYF
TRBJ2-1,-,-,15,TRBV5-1,TGCGCCAGCAGCTTAGATACAACCTCCTACAATGAGCAGTTCTTC,CASSLDTTSYNEQFF
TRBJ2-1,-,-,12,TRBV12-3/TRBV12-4,TGTGCCAGCAGTTTGGAGGGGGATGAGCAGTTCTTC,CASSLEGDEQFF
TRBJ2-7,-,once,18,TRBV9,TGTGCCAGCAGCGGCGAACCGGGTGTAGGGGGTCCCGTCTACGAGCAGTACTTC,CASSGEPGVGGPVYEQYF
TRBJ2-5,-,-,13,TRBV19,TGTGCCAGTTCGCGAGGATACTTGGAGACCCAGTACTTC,CASSRGYLETQYF
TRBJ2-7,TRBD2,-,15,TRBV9,TGTGCCAGCAGCGTAGAGGCCGGACTAGCCCACGAGCAGTACTTC,CASSVEAGLAHEQYF
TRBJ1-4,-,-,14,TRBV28,TGTGCCAGCAGTTTAATTAAAACCAATGAAAAACTGTTTTTT,CASSLIKTNEKLFF
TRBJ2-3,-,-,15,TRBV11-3,TGTGCCAGCAGCCCCGGGCTTGGAGCACGAGATACGCAGTATTTT,CASSPGLGARDTQYF
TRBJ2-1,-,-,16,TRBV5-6,TGTGCCAGCAGCTTGGGCGGGACCCTCGGAAGAAATGAGCAGTTCTTC,CASSLGGTLGRNEQFF
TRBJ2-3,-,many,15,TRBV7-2,TGTGCCAGCAGCTTAGGACTAGGACGAGCAGATACGCAGTATTTT,CASSLGLGRADTQYF
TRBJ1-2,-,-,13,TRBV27,TGTGCCAGCAGTTTCAGTCCAAGAAGCGGCTACACCTTC,CASSFSPRSGYTF
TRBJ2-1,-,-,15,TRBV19,TGTGCCAGTAGTTCGGACCGGAGCTCCTACAATGAGCAGTTCTTC,CASSSDRSSYNEQFF
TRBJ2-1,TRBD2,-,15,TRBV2,TGTGCCAGCAGATTACTAGCGGGAGGGTACAATGAGCAGTTCTTC,CASRLLAGGYNEQFF
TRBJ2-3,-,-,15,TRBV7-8,TGTGCCAGCAGCCGACACGAGGCGCTCACAGATACGCAGTATTTT,CASSRHEALTDTQYF